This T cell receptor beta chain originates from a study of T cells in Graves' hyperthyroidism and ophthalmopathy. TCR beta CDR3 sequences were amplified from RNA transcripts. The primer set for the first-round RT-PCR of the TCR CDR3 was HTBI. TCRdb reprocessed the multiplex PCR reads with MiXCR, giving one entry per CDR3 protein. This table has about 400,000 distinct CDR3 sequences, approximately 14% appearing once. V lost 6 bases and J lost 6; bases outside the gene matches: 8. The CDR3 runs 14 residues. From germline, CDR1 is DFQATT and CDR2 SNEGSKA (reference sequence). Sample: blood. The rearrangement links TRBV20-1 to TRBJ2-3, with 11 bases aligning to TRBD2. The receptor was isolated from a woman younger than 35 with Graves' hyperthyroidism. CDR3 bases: TGCAGTGCCACAGGACTAGCGGGTGTGGATACGCAGTATTTT. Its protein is CSATGLAGVDTQYF.